These 27 T cell receptor beta chains were sequenced from one sample in a study of blood T cell repertoires in COVID-19 (dated by TCRdb to 2018 to 2021). Library preparation employed the immunoSEQ multiplex PCR assay. The table comes from immuneACCESS by way of TCRdb, which keeps in-frame sequences with V and J called. Part of the clones is missing from these tables; in studies checked, under half for an unresolved V gene and the rest for unknown reasons. In this sample the table shows around 150,000 clones, around 84% of which occur a single time. The leading ten clones occupy 3% to 3.5% of the sample. The material sequenced was peripheral blood. The receptors were sampled from a human donor with acute or convalescent COVID-19. The donor label of this sample is uncertain.

The chain couples TRBV10-2 to TRBJ2-1, with 7 bases lining up with TRBD2. The junction had 9 bases not matched to a gene; V was cut back by 3 bases and J by 10 bases. The CDR3 is 14 residues long. Germline V gene sequence: CDR1 WSHSY, CDR2 SAAADI. CDR3 sequence: CASSDTGAGQEQFF. The CDR3 DNA reads as TGCGCCAGCAGTGATACAGGAGCGGGGCAGGAGCAGTTCTTC.

V gene TRBV3-1 (or the pseudogene TRBV3-2) combines with J gene TRBJ2-2; D perhaps matches TRBD1 (6 bases). V was shortened by 5 bases and J by 5 bases, with 15 bases between the two germline ends. Germline V gene data show CDR1 as LGHDT and CDR2 as YNNKEL (reference sequence). CDR3 length: 15 residues. CDR3 region: CASSIQGRGTGELFF. CDR3 nucleotides: TGTGCCAGCAGCATACAGGGACGAGGTACCGGGGAGCTGTTTTTT.

The chain couples TRBV6-5 to TRBJ1-1; D ambiguous. From germline, CDR1 is MNHEY and CDR2 SVGAGI. Trimming removed 10 bases at V and 3 bases at J, with 18 bases between. The CDR3 contains 14 residues. CDR3 region: CATTTGFVDTEAFF. Here the CDR3 DNA reads TGTGCCACCACCACGGGTTTTGTGGACACTGAAGCTTTCTTT.

Here the CDR3 reads CASSVTGGGTEAFF. The CDR3 nucleotides read TGTGCCAGTAGTGTGACAGGGGGCGGCACTGAAGCTTTCTTT. The chain recombines TRBV19 with TRBJ1-1; TRBD1 matches at 10 bases. V trimming: 5 bases; J trimming: 4 bases; junction bases outside the gene matches: 4. This CDR3 is built from 14 residues. Germline V gives CDR1 LNHDA, CDR2 SQIVND (reference sequence).

The chain carries TRBV18 and TRBJ1-1, with 7 bases aligning to TRBD1. Germline V CDR1 and CDR2: KGHSH, LQKENI. The trim removed 4 bases at V and 7 bases at J, leaving 6 bases unmatched. This CDR3 has 13 amino acids. CDR3 nucleotides: TGTGCCAGCTCACGGTCAGGGGGTGATGAAGCTTTCTTT. It codes for CASSRSGGDEAFF.

With regard to this clone: A much larger clone lies one base from this, so it may be a read error. This chain joins TRBV7-9 and TRBJ2-7; D might be TRBD1 (5 bases). Germline assignment: CDR1 SEHNR and CDR2 FQNEAQ (reference sequence). The V and J ends lost 1 base and 2 bases respectively, with 9 bases between them. The CDR3 is 14 residues long. CDR3 amino acids: CASSLGTGPYEQYF. CDR3 bases: TGTGCCAGCAGCTTAGGTACAGGACCCTACGAGCAGTACTTC. The full variable domain, completed using reference TRBV7-9 and TRBJ2-7, is DTGVSQNPRHKITKRGQNVTFRCDPISEHNRLYWYRQTLGQGPEFLTYFQNEAQLEKSRLLSDRFSAERPKGSFSTLEIQRTEQGDSAMYLCASSLGTGPYEQYFGPGTRLTVT.

The V call is TRBV18, the J call TRBJ2-7; 12 bases line up with TRBD2. The CDR3 totals 19 residues. J gave up 2 bases and V 3 bases, and 14 bases lay outside the gene matches. Germline V gene lookup returns CDR1 KGHSH and CDR2 LQKENI. The CDR3 coding sequence is TGTGCCAGCTCACCCTACGGTCCAACTAGCGGGGGGTTTCCCTACGAGCAGTACTTC. Amino acids: CASSPYGPTSGGFPYEQYF.

V is TRBV30 and J is TRBJ2-1; possibly TRBD2 for D (6 bases). Per the germline V gene, CDR1 is GTSNPN and CDR2 is SVGIG (reference sequence). The V gene lost 3 bases and the J gene lost 6 bases, with 18 bases spanning the gap. This CDR3 has 15 residues. CDR3 residues: CAWRADLGLSNEQFF. The CDR3 DNA sequence: TGTGCCTGGAGGGCTGACCTGGGACTTTCCAATGAGCAGTTCTTC. Filled out from reference TRBV30 and TRBJ2-1, the complete variable domain reads SQTIHQWPATLVQPVGSPLSLECTVEGTSNPNLYWYRQAAGRGLQLLFYSVGIGQISSEVPQNLSASRPQDRQFILSSKKLLLSDSGFYLCAWRADLGLSNEQFFGPGTRLTVL.

J is TRBJ1-5 and V is TRBV5-1; D is undetermined. Germline V gives CDR1 SGHRS, CDR2 YFSETQ. The CDR3 sequence is 15 residues long. Deletions cut 0 bases from V and 0 bases from J, with 7 bases between. In DNA, the CDR3 is TGCGCCAGCAGCTTGGATCCAGATAGCAATCAGCCCCAGCATTTT. It codes for CASSLDPDSNQPQHF.

V and J are TRBV5-5 and TRBJ1-2; maybe TRBD1 (6 bases). Germline assignment: CDR1 SGHKS and CDR2 YYEKEE (reference sequence). The CDR3 covers 12 residues. Trimming removed 0 bases from V and 7 bases from J, with 7 bases in between. CDR3 in amino acids: CASSLGTVGYTF. The DNA for the CDR3 is TGTGCCAGCAGCTTGGGGACAGTTGGCTACACCTTC. Combining the CDR3 with reference TRBV5-5 and TRBJ1-2 gives the whole variable domain DAGVTQSPTHLIKTRGQQVTLRCSPISGHKSVSWYQQVLGQGPQFIFQYYEKEERGRGNFPDRFSARQFPNYSSELNVNALLLGDSALYLCASSLGTVGYTFGSGTRLTVV.

The chain combines TRBV5-8 with TRBJ1-6, with 8 bases aligning to TRBD1. With 4 bases clipped from V and 7 bases from J, the junction kept 10 bases outside the gene matches. The CDR3 has 16 residues. Germline V lookup: CDR1 SGHTS, CDR2 YDEGEE. DNA of the CDR3: TGTGCCAGCAGCCAACGGACAGGGTTAGGGAATTCACCCCTCCACTTT. Its translation: CASSQRTGLGNSPLHF.

The chain combines TRBV19 with TRBJ1-1, with a weak D call TRBD1 (6 bases). The CDR3 totals 14 residues. Germline CDR1 reads LNHDA; CDR2 reads SQIVND (reference sequence). Trimming took 4 bases from V and 1 from J, leaving 10 bases between them. The CDR3 DNA follows: TGTGCCAGTAGTACACAGGGTGGGAACACTGAAGCTTTCTTT. Translating it yields CASSTQGGNTEAFF.

This chain joins TRBV7-2 and TRBJ1-4; a possible D gene is TRBD1 (5 bases). CDR3 size: 15 residues. Trimming took off 2 bases at V and 4 bases at J, with 11 bases between the two ends. Germline V gene data show CDR1 as SGHTA and CDR2 as FQGNSA. The CDR3 region has the DNA TGTGCCAGCAGCTTATCGGGACTAAGTAATGAAAAACTGTTTTTT. Its translation is CASSLSGLSNEKLFF. The full variable domain, with the rest looked up from reference TRBV7-2 and TRBJ1-4, is GAGVSQSPSNKVTEKGKDVELRCDPISGHTALYWYRQSLGQGLEFLIYFQGNSAPDKSGLPSDRFSAERTGGSVSTLTIQRTQQEDSAVYLCASSLSGLSNEKLFFGSGTQLSVL.

In regard to this clone: A junction end diverges from the germline sequence, so it may reflect a read error. The CDR3 coding sequence is TGTGCCAGCAGCCCCCGGTCGGGGAGGCAGTCTTTTTTC. It yields the protein CASSPRSGRQSFF. The chain uses TRBV7-9 and TRBJ1-2, with unresolved D. Germline V gives CDR1 SEHNR, CDR2 FQNEAQ (reference sequence). The CDR3 sequence is 13 residues long.

The sample holds a few counts of this clone. The chain has TRBV19 and TRBJ2-1, with a weak D call TRBD1 (6 bases). CDR1 is LNHDA, CDR2 SQIVND, per germline (reference sequence). There are 15 residues in the CDR3. The V and J ends lost 6 bases and 1 base respectively, with 13 bases between them. CDR3 sequence (DNA): TGTGCCAGTAGGGGGACACTGGGTTCCTACAATGAGCAGTTCTTC. Its protein is CASRGTLGSYNEQFF.

The genes are TRBV4-1 and TRBJ2-3, with 7 nucleotides matching TRBD1. The germline CDR1 and CDR2 sequences are MGHRA and YSYEKL. After removal of 2 bases from V and 4 bases from J, the junction contained 6 bases not matched to a gene. The CDR3 runs 15 residues. In DNA form, the CDR3 reads TGCGCCAGCAGCCAAATCACAGGGGTGGCAGATACGCAGTATTTT. Its translation: CASSQITGVADTQYF.

The chain combines TRBV18 with TRBJ1-1; 9 bases fit TRBD1. V was clipped by 3 bases and J by 4 bases; unmatched bases: 12. The germline gives CDR1 KGHSH, CDR2 LQKENI. The CDR3 consists of 17 residues. The CDR3 DNA follows: TGTGCCAGCTCACCCCCCGGGACAGGGATTATAGGCACTGAAGCTTTCTTT. Encoded protein: CASSPPGTGIIGTEAFF. Together with reference TRBV18 and TRBJ1-1, the CDR3 gives the full variable domain: NAGVMQNPRHLVRRRGQEARLRCSPMKGHSHVYWYRQLPEEGLKFMVYLQKENIIDESGMPKERFSAEFPKEGPSILRIQQVVRGDSAAYFCASSPPGTGIIGTEAFFGQGTRLTVV.

This chain connects TRBV6-5 to TRBJ2-1; D is perhaps TRBD1 (6 bases). The CDR3 contains 13 residues. V was clipped by 2 bases and J by 5 bases, with 7 bases between them. Germline V gene data show CDR1 as MNHEY and CDR2 as SVGAGI. CDR3 in amino acids: CASSYQGNNEQFF. For the CDR3, the DNA is TGTGCCAGCAGTTACCAGGGGAACAATGAGCAGTTCTTC.

V gene TRBV2 combines with J gene TRBJ1-5; D might be TRBD1 (5 bases). The germline gives CDR1 SNHLY, CDR2 FYNNEI. Trimming took off 5 bases at V and 5 bases at J, with 16 bases between the two ends. The CDR3 has 15 residues. In DNA form, the CDR3 reads TGTGCCAGCAGTAAGATCACAAGGGGTGATCAGCCCCAGCATTTT. The encoded protein is CASSKITRGDQPQHF. Looking up the rest from reference TRBV2 and TRBJ1-5 gives the full variable domain: EPEVTQTPSHQVTQMGQEVILRCVPISNHLYFYWYRQILGQKVEFLVSFYNNEISEKSEIFDDQFSVERPDGSNFTLKIRSTKLEDSAMYFCASSKITRGDQPQHFGDGTRLSIL.

The V gene is TRBV7-9, the J gene TRBJ1-6, with 9 bases fitting TRBD1. The CDR3 contains 16 residues. J lost 9 bases, V lost 3 bases, and 9 bases had no gene match. CDR1 SEHNR and CDR2 FQNEAQ come from the germline V gene (reference sequence). Written as DNA, the CDR3 is TGTGCCAGCAGCTTGAGGACAGGGGCGGTGGGTTCACCCCTCCACTTT. Translation: CASSLRTGAVGSPLHF.

This chain connects TRBV4-1 to TRBJ2-5; D is perhaps TRBD1 (6 bases). The length of the CDR3 is 15 residues. Trimming removed 0 bases from V and 4 bases from J, with 12 bases in between. Germline CDR1 MGHRA, CDR2 YSYEKL. The CDR3 DNA reads TGCGCCAGCAGCCAAGATCCTTTACAGGGAGAGACCCAGTACTTC. Protein product: CASSQDPLQGETQYF.

This clone was seen more than once but under ten times. V is TRBV9 and J is TRBJ1-1; the match to TRBD1 covers 8 bases. CDR1 is SGDLS, CDR2 YYNGEE, per germline. The CDR3 has 14 residues. The V gene end was trimmed by 1 base and the J gene end by 5 bases; junction bases not matched to a gene: 4. This CDR3 is CASSVRDRPTEAFF. The CDR3 DNA reads as TGTGCCAGCAGCGTAAGGGACAGGCCGACTGAAGCTTTCTTT.

The chain links TRBV7-3 to TRBJ2-1, with D maybe TRBD2 (6 bases). Germline V gene sequence: CDR1 SGHTA, CDR2 FQGTGA. Trimming took off 5 bases at V and 7 bases at J, with 18 bases between the two ends. This CDR3 region has 15 residues. CDR3 sequence reads: CASSQGTGGGNEQFF. CDR3 DNA sequence: TGTGCCAGCAGCCAAGGGACCGGTGGAGGGAATGAGCAGTTCTTC.

The chain joins TRBV7-3 to TRBJ1-2; TRBD1 is a possible D gene (5 bases). With 4 bases removed from V and 3 bases from J, the gap between germline ends came to 12 bases. Germline V CDR1 and CDR2: SGHTA, FQGTGA. The length of the CDR3 is 14 residues. The DNA of the CDR3 is TGTGCCAGCAGCTCCAACGGGGGGGACTATGGCTACACCTTC. Amino acids: CASSSNGGDYGYTF. Together with reference TRBV7-3 and TRBJ1-2, the CDR3 gives the full variable domain: GAGVSQTPSNKVTEKGKYVELRCDPISGHTALYWYRQSLGQGPEFLIYFQGTGAADDSGLPNDRFFAVRPEGSVSTLKIQRTERGDSAVYLCASSSNGGDYGYTFGSGTRLTVV.

The chain is built from TRBV19 and TRBJ1-2; D remains unclear. V lost 5 bases and J 10 bases, leaving 23 bases between the germline ends. Looked up from germline, CDR1 is LNHDA and CDR2 is SQIVND (reference sequence). This CDR3 contains 15 residues. The CDR3 coding sequence is TGTGCCAGTAGTGGAAATGGTATCGGGTATGTAGACTACACCTTC. Protein sequence: CASSGNGIGYVDYTF.

The chain is built from TRBV28 and TRBJ2-2; D gene unclear. Germline assignment: CDR1 MDHEN and CDR2 SYDVKM. The CDR3 extends over 12 amino acids. V lost 8 bases, J lost 6 bases, and 10 bases lay in between. The CDR3: CASVSSPGELFF. In DNA form, the CDR3 reads TGTGCCAGCGTGAGCTCTCCCGGGGAGCTGTTTTTT.

V is TRBV25-1 and J is TRBJ2-7; 7 bases are a match to TRBD1. V shed 4 bases and J 5 bases; nucleotides not matched to a gene: 8. CDR1 and CDR2 (germline): MGHDK, SYGVNS. The CDR3 has 14 amino acids. The CDR3 spells CASSVYDRADEQYF. The CDR3 DNA reads as TGTGCCAGCAGTGTCTACGACAGGGCAGACGAGCAGTACTTC.